The 26 T cell receptor beta chains below all came from one sample that was sequenced in a study of blood T cell repertoires in COVID-19. TCRdb's copy holds only in-frame clones and misses some; the assay was immunoSEQ multiplex PCR. The table includes roughly 86,000 clones, roughly four fifths detected once. The sequenced sample consisted of peripheral blood. These receptors came from a man in his sixties with acute or convalescent COVID-19.

The chain couples TRBV5-1 to TRBJ1-2; the match to TRBD1 covers 11 bases. The CDR3 consists of 15 residues. Germline CDR1 and CDR2: SGHRS and YFSETQ. The V and J ends lost 7 bases and 5 bases, in that order; junction bases with no gene match: 10. CDR3 DNA: TGCGCCAGCGGACGATCTGGACAGGGGGCTTATGGCTACACCTTC. It is translated as CASGRSGQGAYGYTF.

CDR3 DNA sequence: TGTGCCAGCAGCCTGAAACTGGGCCTGGCGGGCGGCACTGAAGCTTTCTTT. It translates to CASSLKLGLAGGTEAFF. This rearrangement joins TRBV4-2 to TRBJ1-1; D is uncertain. Trimming took 4 bases from V and 4 from J, leaving 22 bases between them. This CDR3 has 17 residues. Germline V gene lookup returns CDR1 LGHNA and CDR2 YNFKEQ.

The chain links TRBV9 to TRBJ1-2; 11 bases agree with TRBD1. CDR3 length: 15 residues. J lost 8 bases, V lost 4 bases, and 10 bases had no gene match. Germline V gene lookup returns CDR1 SGDLS and CDR2 YYNGEE. CDR3 sequence: CASSPADRGPKGYTF. The CDR3 region has the DNA TGTGCCAGCAGCCCCGCGGACAGGGGGCCGAAGGGCTACACCTTC.

This chain joins TRBV6-5 and TRBJ2-1; 12 bases match TRBD2. The V segment lost 2 bases and the J segment 5 bases; nucleotides outside the gene matches: 4. This CDR3 comprises 16 residues. Germline V gene lookup returns CDR1 MNHEY and CDR2 SVGAGI. The CDR3 DNA sequence: TGTGCCAGCAGTTACGGGCTAGCGGGGGGGGACAATGAGCAGTTCTTC. Translated, it gives CASSYGLAGGDNEQFF.

The chain links TRBV3-1 (or the pseudogene TRBV3-2) to TRBJ1-1; possibly TRBD1 for D (6 bases). The CDR3 covers 16 residues. Germline V CDR1 and CDR2: LGHDT, YNNKEL (reference sequence). The ends were cut back, 0 bases at V and 2 bases at J, with 13 bases in the middle. The CDR3 here is CASSQDKGTRNTEAFF. CDR3 in DNA: TGTGCCAGCAGCCAAGATAAGGGGACAAGAAACACTGAAGCTTTCTTT.

V and J are TRBV7-8 and TRBJ2-3; D is ambiguous. The germline gives CDR1 SGHVS, CDR2 FQNEAQ. The CDR3 runs to 14 residues. The V end lost 0 bases, the J end lost 1 base, and 5 bases lay between the germline ends. The CDR3 region is CASSLASGTDTQYF. The CDR3 DNA is TGTGCCAGCAGCTTAGCTTCGGGCACAGATACGCAGTATTTT.

This clone has more than one count but fewer than ten. V is TRBV4-1 and J is TRBJ2-7; TRBD2 agrees at 12 bases. Germline-derived CDR1 and CDR2 are MGHRA and YSYEKL. The CDR3 runs to 14 residues. The V gene end was trimmed by 3 bases and the J gene end by 6 bases; junction bases not matched to a gene: 3. CDR3: CASSQSSGGAEQYF. The CDR3, as DNA: TGCGCCAGCAGCCAGTCTAGCGGGGGGGCCGAGCAGTACTTC.

This clone is a singleton in its sample. The chain combines TRBV10-3 with TRBJ1-4, with D perhaps matching TRBD1 (5 bases). This CDR3 has 11 residues. Per germline, CDR1 ENHRY and CDR2 SYGVKD. Trimming stripped 5 bases from V and 8 bases from J, with 6 bases between. The CDR3 is CAISPGEKLFF. CDR3 DNA sequence: TGTGCCATCAGTCCAGGGGAAAAACTGTTTTTT.

This clone was found a few times. This chain uses TRBV6-1 with TRBJ2-5; 7 nucleotides align to TRBD2. The trim removed 3 bases at V and 5 bases at J, leaving 6 bases unmatched. The CDR3 sequence is 14 residues long. Germline V gene data show CDR1 as MNHNS and CDR2 as SASEGT. The CDR3 region is CASSEGGRLETQYF. The CDR3 region has the DNA TGTGCCAGCAGTGAGGGGGGGAGGTTGGAGACCCAGTACTTC.

The chain links TRBV10-3 to TRBJ1-1; no clear D. In germline, CDR1 is ENHRY, CDR2 SYGVKD. The V and J ends lost 3 bases and 0 bases respectively, with 11 bases between them. The CDR3 runs 15 residues. CDR3 protein: CAISDRRGLNTEAFF. The CDR3 bases are TGTGCCATCAGTGACCGCCGGGGTTTGAACACTGAAGCTTTCTTT.

The gene calls are TRBV27 and TRBJ2-1; possible D gene TRBD2, 5 bases. V was pared by 3 bases and J by 4 bases, with 19 bases between. Germline CDR1 MNHEY, CDR2 SMNVEV (reference sequence). This CDR3 is built from 17 residues. The CDR3 reads CASSFSLRWGVYNEQFF. The CDR3, as DNA: TGTGCCAGCAGTTTCTCTCTGCGGTGGGGAGTTTACAATGAGCAGTTCTTC.

The rearrangement joins TRBV3-1 (or the pseudogene TRBV3-2) to TRBJ1-4, with 9 positions matching TRBD1. Germline V CDR1 and CDR2: LGHDT, YNNKEL (reference sequence). The V gene end was trimmed by 0 bases and the J gene end by 8 bases; junction bases not matched to a gene: 13. This CDR3 is 18 amino acids long. The CDR3 sequence: CASSQEQGANRFREKLFF. The CDR3 DNA is TGTGCCAGCAGCCAAGAACAGGGGGCTAATAGGTTTAGAGAAAAACTGTTTTTT.

This chain connects TRBV9 to TRBJ1-2; 9 bases line up with TRBD1. CDR1 is SGDLS, CDR2 YYNGEE, per germline. Unmatched junction bases numbered 5, after V lost 3 bases and J lost 8 bases. This CDR3 spans 13 amino acids. CDR3 sequence: CASSATGGAGYTF. In DNA form, the CDR3 reads TGTGCCAGCAGCGCCACAGGGGGCGCGGGCTACACCTTC.

The sample holds a few counts of this clone. The J gene is TRBJ2-7, the V gene TRBV19; TRBD2 aligns across 11 bases. This CDR3 has 16 amino acids. Germline V gene lookup returns CDR1 LNHDA and CDR2 SQIVND (reference sequence). J was trimmed by 1 base and V by 3 bases; bases with no gene match: 5. As DNA, the CDR3 is TGTGCCAGTAGTATCCTGACTAGCGGGGAATCCTACGAGCAGTACTTC. Translation: CASSILTSGESYEQYF.

This clone was counted a few times. This chain connects TRBV4-3 to TRBJ1-1; no reliable D call. CDR1 is LGHNA, CDR2 YSLEER, per germline. The V gene lost 0 bases and the J gene lost 2 bases, with 7 bases spanning the gap. The CDR3 covers 14 residues. The CDR3, as DNA: TGCGCCAGCAGCCAAGATGTACAAAACACTGAAGCTTTCTTT. This gives the protein CASSQDVQNTEAFF.

The gene calls are TRBV29-1 and TRBJ2-2; 7 bases fit TRBD1. The germline CDR1 and CDR2 sequences are SQVTM and ANQGSEA. CDR3 length equals 13 residues. V was pared by 6 bases and J by 5 bases, with 6 bases of the junction left unmatched. This chain's CDR3 is CSVDRQGTGELFF. CDR3 bases: TGCAGCGTGGATAGACAGGGAACCGGGGAGCTGTTTTTT.

The rearrangement links TRBV9 to TRBJ1-3; D is possibly TRBD1 (6 bases). Germline CDR1 reads SGDLS; CDR2 reads YYNGEE. Trimming pared 0 bases from V and 0 bases from J, leaving 7 bases between. CDR3 length equals 15 residues. CDR3 bases: TGTGCCAGCAGCGTAGAAGGGGGCTCTGGAAACACCATATATTTT. Translating it yields CASSVEGGSGNTIYF.

The chain recombines TRBV2 with TRBJ1-5; 9 positions match TRBD1. The V and J ends lost 8 bases and 6 bases, in that order; junction bases with no gene match: 8. This CDR3 is built from 14 residues. Per germline, CDR1 SNHLY and CDR2 FYNNEI. The CDR3 bases are TGTGCCAGCGAGGGACAGGGAGTGTCTCAGCCCCAGCATTTT. It translates to CASEGQGVSQPQHF.

This chain uses TRBV6-5 with TRBJ2-7; maybe TRBD2 (5 bases). This CDR3 spans 14 amino acids. Trimming left V 2 bases short and J 0 bases short, with 8 bases between. Germline lookup yields CDR1 MNHEY and CDR2 SVGAGI. The CDR3 is CASSYDGDSYEQYF. The CDR3 region has the DNA TGTGCCAGCAGTTACGACGGGGACTCCTACGAGCAGTACTTC.

The chain links TRBV2 to TRBJ2-5; 9 bases are a match to TRBD1. CDR1 is SNHLY and CDR2 is FYNNEI in the germline V gene. This CDR3 has 16 amino acids. J was trimmed by 1 base and V by 3 bases; bases with no gene match: 6. The CDR3 DNA reads TGTGCCAGCAGTGATCCCGGGACAGGGTCCCAAGAGACCCAGTACTTC. Translating gives CASSDPGTGSQETQYF. The full variable domain, completed using reference TRBV2 and TRBJ2-5, is EPEVTQTPSHQVTQMGQEVILRCVPISNHLYFYWYRQILGQKVEFLVSFYNNEISEKSEIFDDQFSVERPDGSNFTLKIRSTKLEDSAMYFCASSDPGTGSQETQYFGPGTRLLVL.

J is TRBJ1-1 and V is TRBV21-1; the tabulated D call, TRBD1, remains unverified against the DNA. TRBV21-1 is a pseudogene locus. The CDR3 is 13 residues long. The DNA for the CDR3 is TGTGCCAACTCCCCCAGGGGGAACACTGAAGCTTTCTTT. Translation: CANSPRGNTEAFF.

The rearrangement uses TRBV27 and TRBJ1-1, with D possibly TRBD1 on 5 matching bases. Trimming left V 3 bases short and J 6 bases short, with 14 bases between. Germline V gives CDR1 MNHEY, CDR2 SMNVEV (reference sequence). This CDR3 is 14 amino acids long. The CDR3 is CASSFQGSGAEAFF. CDR3 DNA: TGTGCCAGCAGTTTCCAAGGGTCGGGGGCTGAAGCTTTCTTT.

The rearrangement links TRBV12-5 to TRBJ1-2; possibly TRBD1 for D (6 bases). The V gene lost 0 bases and the J gene lost 0 bases, with 11 bases spanning the gap. This CDR3 contains 16 residues. Per germline, CDR1 LGHNT and CDR2 FRNRAP. The CDR3 here is CASGLVVGQTNYGYTF. CDR3 nucleotides: TGTGCTAGTGGTTTGGTAGTAGGACAGACTAACTATGGCTACACCTTC.

This rearrangement joins TRBV6-5 to TRBJ2-7, with a possible D match to TRBD1 (5 bases). The germline V and J ends were trimmed by 6 bases and 7 bases, with 13 bases remaining between them. Germline assignment: CDR1 MNHEY and CDR2 SVGAGI. CDR3 length: 12 amino acids. CDR3: CASRHSGMEQYF. The DNA for the CDR3 is TGTGCCAGCAGACACTCAGGGATGGAGCAGTACTTC.

There are a few counts of this clone. The genes are TRBV27 and TRBJ2-1; 15 bases agree with TRBD2. Germline V CDR1 and CDR2: MNHEY, SMNVEV (reference sequence). The V and J ends lost 6 bases and 4 bases, in that order; junction bases with no gene match: 10. CDR3 length: 18 residues. The CDR3: CASSRTGLAGGPYNEQFF. Written as DNA, the CDR3 is TGTGCCAGCAGCCGGACAGGACTAGCGGGGGGGCCTTACAATGAGCAGTTCTTC.

V is TRBV3-1 (or the pseudogene TRBV3-2) and J is TRBJ1-3; D unresolved. V lost 1 base and J 7 bases, leaving 11 bases between the germline ends. The germline CDR1 and CDR2 sequences are LGHDT and YNNKEL (reference sequence). The CDR3 runs 14 residues. CDR3 loop: CASSQGAAANTIYF. In DNA, the CDR3 is TGTGCCAGCAGCCAAGGGGCAGCAGCTAACACCATATATTTT.